The sample holds many counts of the clone carrying this T cell receptor beta chain. As yet, its antigen is unknown. The sample comes from a study of T cell repertoires in cytomegalovirus infection. At the level of the study: Researchers turned to recently identified HLA-C-restricted CMV epitopes as well as well-studied HLA-B-restricted ones. Both a matching HLA type and CMV infection were indicated by public TCR beta signatures.

Study-level findings and limits: Identification of carriers of CMV plus the relevant HLA was achieved through cumulative public TCR beta family frequency. In two of eight donors, the top clonotype was HLA-C-restricted CMV-specific.

Germline V CDR1 and CDR2: SGHTA, FQGNSA. Trimming shortened V by 4 bases and J by 3 bases, and 18 bases separated the two germline ends. This CDR3 is built from 17 residues. TCRdb redid the calling of the reads with MiXCR, one entry per CDR3 protein. Of 570,000 or so distinct CDR3 sequences in the sample, around 40% are singletons; the top ten hold around 50%. The sequences come from cultured PBMCs, collected from culture after CMV antigen stimulation. The sequence was obtained from a human donor in good health (CMV status not recorded). Some clones in this sample may be carry-over from other donors' samples. The chain recombines TRBV7-2 with TRBJ2-2, with TRBD1 as a possible D gene (6 bases). CDR3: CASSSRGGSGHTGELFF. CDR3 in DNA: TGTGCCAGCAGCTCACGAGGGGGTAGTGGGCACACCGGGGAGCTGTTTTTT.